This T cell receptor beta chain was sequenced during a study of identical twins (dated by TCRdb to about 2016). With respect to the entire study: To test whether fetal clonotypes persist, this study deep-sequenced TCR alpha and beta repertoires from monozygotic twins, from unrelated adults of various ages, and from cord blood. Replicate twin experiments were performed at different times using different library preparation protocols to rule out contamination.

The library was built by means of 5' RACE. The sequencer listed for this sample is Illumina HiSeq 2000. A universal primer binding site was added through template switching, and the final cDNA carried a unique molecular identifier so that TCR cDNA molecules could be counted accurately. First-strand cDNA for TCR alpha and beta chains was synthesized from specific primers in the conserved constant-segment region. To control for contamination, each cDNA library was double barcoded with a SMART-Mk sample barcode plus Illumina barcodes. TruSeq adapter sequences, together with Illumina sample barcodes, were added in two successive PCR steps. The Illumina HiSeq platform was used with custom primers to sequence TCR alpha and beta cDNA libraries. In the paper's pipeline: Raw reads were processed with MiGEC to extract unique molecular identifiers, and MiXCR was used to determine CDR3 positions. For each individual, recombination models were inferred using an EM algorithm with the repgenHMM and IGoR tools. The analysis of shared clonotypes was done with the tcR package in R, with sharing normalized by the product of cloneset sizes. To study raw recombination without the effects of thymic and clonal selection, out-of-frame nonproductive sequences were analyzed. TCRdb handled the public reads itself, with Q25 trimming in fastp and clone calling in MiXCR, and kept productive beta chains. Rows with a matching CDR3 protein are joined into one entry that keeps the most common DNA and genes. It is TCRdb's table, rather than the study itself, that gives the V and J calls and clone size. The sample yields 750,000 to 950,000 distinct CDR3 sequences; 10% to 15% were counted once. The ten largest clones capture around 1.5% of the sample.

Overall results and qualifications from the work: In beta out-of-frame sequences, excess twin sharing was weaker, because having fewer shared sequences lowered the signal-to-noise ratio. In monozygotic twins, recombination models systematically underestimated out-of-frame TCR alpha sharing, but the models matched the sharing seen between unrelated individuals. Abundant cord blood beta clonotypes had fewer insertions, young adult naive repertoires showed a similar but weaker trend, and memory repertoires showed no such trend. Invariant T cells such as MAIT and iNKT could partly confound zero-insertion analyses, although diverse VJ usage argued against such confounding for most clonotypes. Compared with coincidental sharing between unrelated individuals, out-of-frame TCR alpha sequences shared between twins showed an excess of sequences with low generation probability. Because the same donors could not be followed over many years, the conclusions depended on cross-sectional statistical analysis.

Every donor in the study was a healthy Caucasian. Three pairs of female monozygotic twins, all aged 18 to 29 years, made up the twin cohort. Peripheral blood mononuclear cells were the source from which RNA for the TCR libraries was isolated. This clonotype occurred a few times. What this receptor recognizes is not known. No much larger clonotype is one base removed from it; base qualities were not supplied. The sample was also reused in another study, on yellow fever vaccine responses in identical twins. The second study also describes: According to the authors, the vaccine-induced T cell response in identical twins seemed to be partly convergent and partly specific to each individual. In identical twins, the study followed T cell clones that responded to the vaccine with precision.

This TCR was recovered from a woman aged 18 to 35 in good health. The source material was PBMCs.

The CDR3 corresponds to CSVVKLAGSNNEQFF. The DNA sequence reads TGCAGCGTTGTCAAACTAGCGGGATCCAACAATGAGCAGTTCTTC. The chain couples TRBV29-1 to TRBJ2-1, with 10 middle bases fitting TRBD2. As encoded in the germline V gene, CDR1 is SQVTM while CDR2 is ANQGSEA. The CDR3 goes from the cysteine to the phenylalanine over 15 residues. Only the CDR3 DNA is retained, 45 bases long and in frame from the first base. From V the trimming removes 4 bases and from J it removes 5 bases, while the gene matches leave 8 bases of the junction unaccounted for.